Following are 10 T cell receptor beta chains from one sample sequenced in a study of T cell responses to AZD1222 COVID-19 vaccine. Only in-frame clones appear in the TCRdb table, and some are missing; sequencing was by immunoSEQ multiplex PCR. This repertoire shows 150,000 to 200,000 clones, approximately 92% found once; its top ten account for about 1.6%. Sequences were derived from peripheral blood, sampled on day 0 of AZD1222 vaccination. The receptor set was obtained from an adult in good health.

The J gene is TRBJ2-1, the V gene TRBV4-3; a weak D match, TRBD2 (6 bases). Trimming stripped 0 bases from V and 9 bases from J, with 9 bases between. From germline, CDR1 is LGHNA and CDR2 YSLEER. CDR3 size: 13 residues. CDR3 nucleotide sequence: TGCGCCAGCAGCCAAGATTGGGGGGTTGAGCAGTTCTTC. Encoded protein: CASSQDWGVEQFF.

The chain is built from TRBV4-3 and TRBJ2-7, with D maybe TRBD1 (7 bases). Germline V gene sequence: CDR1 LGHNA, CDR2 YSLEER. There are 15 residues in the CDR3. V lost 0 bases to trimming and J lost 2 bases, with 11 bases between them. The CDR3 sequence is CASSQDGRGAYEQYF. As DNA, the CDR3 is TGCGCCAGCAGCCAAGATGGCAGGGGGGCCTACGAGCAGTACTTC.

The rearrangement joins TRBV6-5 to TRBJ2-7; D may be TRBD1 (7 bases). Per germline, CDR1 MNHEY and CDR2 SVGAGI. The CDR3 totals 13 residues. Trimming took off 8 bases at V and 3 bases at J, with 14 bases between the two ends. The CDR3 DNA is TGTGCCAGCCAAGGACAGGAGGGCTACGAGCAGTACTTC. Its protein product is CASQGQEGYEQYF.

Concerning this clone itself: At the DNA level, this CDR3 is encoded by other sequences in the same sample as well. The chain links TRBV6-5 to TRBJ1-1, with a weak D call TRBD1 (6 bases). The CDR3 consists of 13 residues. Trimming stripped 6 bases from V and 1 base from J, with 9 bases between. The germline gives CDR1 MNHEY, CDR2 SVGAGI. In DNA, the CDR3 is TGTGCCAGCAGAACAGGGAGGAACACTGAAGCTTTCTTT. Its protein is CASRTGRNTEAFF.

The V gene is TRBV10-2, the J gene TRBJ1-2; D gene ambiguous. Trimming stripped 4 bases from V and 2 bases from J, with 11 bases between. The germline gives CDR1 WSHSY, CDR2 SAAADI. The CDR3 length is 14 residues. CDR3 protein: CASSAARQNYGYTF. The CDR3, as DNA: TGCGCCAGCAGTGCCGCGAGACAAAACTATGGCTACACCTTC.

CDR3 DNA sequence: TGTGCCAGCAGCCAGGATTGGGCAGCTAGCACAGATACGCAGTATTTT. Translated: CASSQDWAASTDTQYF. V gene TRBV7-2 combines with J gene TRBJ2-3, with D hard to call. The germline gives CDR1 SGHTA, CDR2 FQGNSA. This CDR3 region has 16 residues. V lost 5 bases and J lost 0, with 15 bases in between. The complete variable domain, with remaining parts taken from reference TRBV7-2 and TRBJ2-3, reads GAGVSQSPSNKVTEKGKDVELRCDPISGHTALYWYRQSLGQGLEFLIYFQGNSAPDKSGLPSDRFSAERTGGSVSTLTIQRTQQEDSAVYLCASSQDWAASTDTQYFGPGTRLTVL.

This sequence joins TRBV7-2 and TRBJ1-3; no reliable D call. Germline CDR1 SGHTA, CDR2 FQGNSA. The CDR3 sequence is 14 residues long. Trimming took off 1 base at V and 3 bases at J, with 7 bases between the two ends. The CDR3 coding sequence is TGTGCCAGCAGCTTAGACAGCGTTGGAAACACCATATATTTT. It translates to CASSLDSVGNTIYF. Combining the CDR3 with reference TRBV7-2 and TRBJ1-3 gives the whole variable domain GAGVSQSPSNKVTEKGKDVELRCDPISGHTALYWYRQSLGQGLEFLIYFQGNSAPDKSGLPSDRFSAERTGGSVSTLTIQRTQQEDSAVYLCASSLDSVGNTIYFGEGSWLTVV.

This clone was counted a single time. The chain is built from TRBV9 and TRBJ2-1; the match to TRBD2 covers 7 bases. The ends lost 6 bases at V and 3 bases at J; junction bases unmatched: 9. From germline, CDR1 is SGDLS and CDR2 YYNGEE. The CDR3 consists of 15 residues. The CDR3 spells CASTLDPGGYNEQFF. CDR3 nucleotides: TGTGCCAGCACCCTAGACCCGGGGGGCTACAATGAGCAGTTCTTC.

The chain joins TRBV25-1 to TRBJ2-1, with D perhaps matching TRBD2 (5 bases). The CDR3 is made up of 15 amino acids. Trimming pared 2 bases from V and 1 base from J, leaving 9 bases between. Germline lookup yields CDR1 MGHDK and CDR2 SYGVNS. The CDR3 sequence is CASSEGTGSYNEQFF. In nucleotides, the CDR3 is TGTGCCAGCAGTGAAGGTACGGGGTCCTACAATGAGCAGTTCTTC.

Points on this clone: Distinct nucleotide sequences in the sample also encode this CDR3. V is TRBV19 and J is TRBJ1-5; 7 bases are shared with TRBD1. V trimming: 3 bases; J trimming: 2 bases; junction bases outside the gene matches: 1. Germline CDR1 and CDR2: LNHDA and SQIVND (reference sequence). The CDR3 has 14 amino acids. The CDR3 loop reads CASSIGTGNQPQHF. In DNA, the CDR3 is TGTGCCAGTAGTATCGGGACAGGCAATCAGCCCCAGCATTTT.